These T cell receptor beta chains were read from a single sample in a study of blood T cell repertoires in COVID-19. TCRdb's table, derived via immunoSEQ multiplex PCR, lists solely in-frame clones and lacks some. The sample holds 87,000 or so clones, roughly 84% seen once. The sequenced material came from peripheral blood. These receptors were taken from a woman older than 75 with COVID-19, enrolled during active disease. CDR3s leave out the opening cysteine and the closing phenylalanine or tryptophan. Fields, in order: V gene, J gene, CDR3 protein.

V: TRBV7-2
J: TRBJ1-1
CDR3: ASSSSTGLSEAF

V: TRBV10-2
J: TRBJ2-7
CDR3: ASSVGARYYEQY

V: TRBV11-2
J: TRBJ2-3
CDR3: ASRVTGPATQY

V: TRBV18
J: TRBJ2-7
CDR3: ASSPAVRRYEQY

V: TRBV7-8
J: TRBJ2-1
CDR3: ASSLGSGLAGPPSYNEQF

V: TRBV10-3
J: TRBJ1-6
CDR3: AISGRGRGSSYNSPLH

V: TRBV19
J: TRBJ2-5
CDR3: ASRSNQETQY

V: TRBV4-1
J: TRBJ1-1
CDR3: ASSQDSRGYLQGTEAF

V: TRBV5-1
J: TRBJ2-1
CDR3: ASWAAGVRNEQF

V: TRBV5-1
J: TRBJ1-2
CDR3: ASSLPGQAHGYT

V: TRBV4-2
J: TRBJ1-5
CDR3: ASSQVWDIDQPQH

V: TRBV2
J: TRBJ1-5
CDR3: ASNRDRGAHQPQH

V: TRBV20-1
J: TRBJ1-2
CDR3: SAPQGNGYT

V: TRBV28
J: TRBJ1-6
CDR3: ASSLRGGSDSPLH

V: TRBV27
J: TRBJ2-7
CDR3: ASSLGQGGYEQY

V: TRBV18
J: TRBJ1-1
CDR3: ASSPMGGGYTEAF

V: TRBV6-5
J: TRBJ1-1
CDR3: ASSRDRNTEAF

V: TRBV28
J: TRBJ1-2
CDR3: ASSLTIIYGYT

V: TRBV5-4
J: TRBJ1-1
CDR3: ASRGGSLGNTEAF

V: TRBV18
J: TRBJ2-3
CDR3: ASSPNTGTDTQY

V: TRBV10-3
J: TRBJ1-1
CDR3: AISESVGTGNTEAF

V: TRBV6-6
J: TRBJ1-6
CDR3: ASSYAQGYNSPLH

V: TRBV30
J: TRBJ1-2
CDR3: AWSVNTLLQGEYGYT

V: TRBV4-1
J: TRBJ1-1
CDR3: ASSQVGGGMNTEAF

V: TRBV2
J: TRBJ1-6
CDR3: ASRIGQGSPLH

V: TRBV18
J: TRBJ2-5
CDR3: ASSHNPGETQY

V: TRBV2
J: TRBJ1-2
CDR3: ASSRVNGYT

V: TRBV2
J: TRBJ2-7
CDR3: ASSTQGAAYEQY

V: TRBV20-1
J: TRBJ2-2
CDR3: SASWGGNTGELF

V: TRBV10-2
J: TRBJ2-3
CDR3: ASRLGGDADTQY

V: TRBV9
J: TRBJ2-5
CDR3: ASSPRLAETQY

V: TRBV2
J: TRBJ2-2
CDR3: ASRIGEVGELF

V: TRBV6-1
J: TRBJ2-7
CDR3: ASSDRGKLYEQY

V: TRBV6-5
J: TRBJ2-2
CDR3: ASRTGVYTGELF

V: TRBV13
J: TRBJ2-7
CDR3: ASRLSGDYSLGQY

V: TRBV6-5
J: TRBJ2-1
CDR3: ASRTSGSWDEQF

V: TRBV5-1
J: TRBJ2-3
CDR3: ASSPISDTQY

V: TRBV2
J: TRBJ2-5
CDR3: ASNRQGRLETQY

V: TRBV7-3
J: TRBJ2-3
CDR3: ASSPATGGQGDTQY

V: TRBV6-5
J: TRBJ1-2
CDR3: ASSYGGQPYGYT

V: TRBV29-1
J: TRBJ2-1
CDR3: SVDRTSGGMAQF

V: TRBV6-5
J: TRBJ2-7
CDR3: ASSLAPGLAGLQY

V: TRBV30
J: TRBJ2-7
CDR3: AWGRQAGQY

V: TRBV11-2
J: TRBJ1-2
CDR3: ASSLVARTLSYT

V: TRBV30
J: TRBJ1-5
CDR3: AWSSQGDQPQH

V: TRBV9
J: TRBJ2-7
CDR3: ASSDAPAALYEQY

V: TRBV6-5
J: TRBJ1-4
CDR3: ASAGGYRGEKLF

V: TRBV2
J: TRBJ1-1
CDR3: ASSVQGRNTEAF

V: TRBV6-5
J: TRBJ2-1
CDR3: ASTRGTYNEQF

V: TRBV24-1
J: TRBJ2-7
CDR3: ATRGGVESPYEQY

V: TRBV2
J: TRBJ2-7
CDR3: AARLAGAYEQY

V: TRBV6-5
J: TRBJ2-7
CDR3: ASSLTGTGSYEQY

V: TRBV2
J: TRBJ2-5
CDR3: ASLLVETQY

V: TRBV27
J: TRBJ2-7
CDR3: ASWGGTGARREQY

V: TRBV30
J: TRBJ2-5
CDR3: AWSFGGGPGTQY

V: TRBV30
J: TRBJ1-1
CDR3: AWSGTGWGAF